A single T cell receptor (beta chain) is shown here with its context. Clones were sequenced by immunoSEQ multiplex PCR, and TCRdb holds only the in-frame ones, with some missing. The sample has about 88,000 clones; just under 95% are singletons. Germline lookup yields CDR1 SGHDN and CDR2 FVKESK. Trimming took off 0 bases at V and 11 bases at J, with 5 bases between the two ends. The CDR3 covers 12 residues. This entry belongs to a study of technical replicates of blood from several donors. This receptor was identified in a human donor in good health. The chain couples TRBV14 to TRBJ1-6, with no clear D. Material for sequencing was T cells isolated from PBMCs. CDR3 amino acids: CASSQDPAPLHF. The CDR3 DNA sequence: TGTGCCAGCAGCCAAGATCCTGCACCCCTCCACTTT.